The T cell receptor (beta chain) under discussion was sequenced for a study of blood T cell repertoires in COVID-19. This clone has just a few counts. Original analysis: Amplified reference gene primers provided the basis for estimating nucleated cell counts. The data were produced by immunoSEQ multiplex PCR, yet TCRdb's version contains in-frame clones alone and is incomplete. The DNA gave D and trimming, while V, J and clone size come from that table. The sample contains approximately 250,000 clones, roughly 85% of which appear only once. Germline V gene data show CDR1 as MNHNY and CDR2 as SVGAGI (reference sequence). The CDR3 loop spans 15 amino acids. The V end was cut by 4 bases, the J end by 2 bases, with 14 bases between.

The source material was peripheral blood. This receptor was taken from a man in his forties or fifties with acute or convalescent COVID-19. The chain couples TRBV6-6 to TRBJ1-2, with D possibly being TRBD1 (6 bases). As DNA, the CDR3 is TGTGCCAGCAGTTTAAACAGGGATGGGAACTATGGCTACACCTTC. This codes for CASSLNRDGNYGYTF.